This entry features one TCR beta chain sequence. Its antigen is not known. These data belong to a study of vaccination and CD4 T cells after COVID-19. CDR3 size: 11 residues. Germline V CDR1 and CDR2: DFQATT, SNEGSKA (reference sequence). The germline V and J ends were trimmed by 5 bases and 5 bases, with 9 bases remaining between them. TCRdb fed the PCR reads into MiXCR, producing one record per CDR3 protein. The repertoire holds about 20,000 distinct CDR3 sequences, with around three fifths as singletons. General observations from the study: Convalescent patients showed a median around 88% of reactive clones that were seen only post-vaccination. Apart from involving relatively few convalescent patients, the work omitted early post-infection timepoints. Spike mono-reactive clones accounted for 304 of the 307 vaccine-specific clones found in convalescent patients.

This TCR derives from a human donor who had recovered from COVID-19. The genes are TRBV20-1 and TRBJ2-5; D might be TRBD1 (6 bases). The starting material was CD4+ T cells from blood, obtained after SARS-CoV-2 vaccination. In DNA, the CDR3 is TGCAGTGCTCTTAGGGGGGAGACCCAGTACTTC. It codes for CSALRGETQYF.